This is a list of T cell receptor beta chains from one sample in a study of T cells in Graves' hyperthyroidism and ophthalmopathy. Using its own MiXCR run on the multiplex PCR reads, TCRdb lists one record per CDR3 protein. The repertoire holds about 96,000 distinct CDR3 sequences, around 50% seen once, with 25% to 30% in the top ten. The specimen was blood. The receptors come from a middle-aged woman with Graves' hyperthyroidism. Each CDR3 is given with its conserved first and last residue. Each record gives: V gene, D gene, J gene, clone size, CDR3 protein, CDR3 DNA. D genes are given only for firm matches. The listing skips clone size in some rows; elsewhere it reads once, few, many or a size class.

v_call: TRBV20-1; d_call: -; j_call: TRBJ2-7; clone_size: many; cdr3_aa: CSASRTFGWGEQYF; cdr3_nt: TGCAGTGCTAGTCGGACTTTCGGTTGGGGAGAGCAGTACTTC
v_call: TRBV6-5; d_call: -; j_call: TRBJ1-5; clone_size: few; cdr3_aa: CAISYGSGDQPQHF; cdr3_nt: TGTGCCATCAGTTACGGGTCAGGGGATCAGCCCCAGCATTTT
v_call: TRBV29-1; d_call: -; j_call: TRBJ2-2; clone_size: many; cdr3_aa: CSGGEGDVGELFF; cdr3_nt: TGCAGCGGGGGAGAAGGGGACGTCGGGGAGCTGTTTTTT
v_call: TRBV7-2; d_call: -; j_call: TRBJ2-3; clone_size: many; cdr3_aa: CASSLAHRTDTQYF; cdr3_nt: TGTGCCAGCAGCTTAGCGCACAGGACAGATACGCAGTATTTT
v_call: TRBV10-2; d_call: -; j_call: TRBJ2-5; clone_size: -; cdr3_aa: CASQPPTGVQETQYF; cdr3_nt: TGCGCCAGCCAGCCACCCACTGGAGTGCAAGAGACCCAGTACTTC
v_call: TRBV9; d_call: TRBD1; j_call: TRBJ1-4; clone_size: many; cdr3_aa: CASSEFGTGTGAEKLFF; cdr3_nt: TGTGCCAGCAGCGAATTCGGGACCGGGACAGGCGCTGAAAAACTGTTTTTT
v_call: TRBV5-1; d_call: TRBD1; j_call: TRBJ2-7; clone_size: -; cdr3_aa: CASSFRTGGSYEQYF; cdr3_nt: TGCGCCAGCAGCTTCAGGACAGGGGGTTCCTACGAGCAGTACTTC
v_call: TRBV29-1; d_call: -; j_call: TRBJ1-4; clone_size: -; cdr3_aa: CSVEGTGGTNEKLFF; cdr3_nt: TGCAGCGTTGAAGGGACGGGGGGCACTAATGAAAAACTGTTTTTT
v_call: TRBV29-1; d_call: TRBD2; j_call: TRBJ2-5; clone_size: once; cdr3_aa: CSVTGLAGVRETQYF; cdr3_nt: TGCAGCGTTACGGGACTAGCGGGAGTCAGGGAGACCCAGTACTTC
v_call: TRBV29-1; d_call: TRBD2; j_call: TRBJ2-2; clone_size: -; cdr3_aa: CSSYLAGRGTGELFF; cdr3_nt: TGCAGCAGTTACCTAGCGGGAAGGGGCACCGGGGAGCTGTTTTTT
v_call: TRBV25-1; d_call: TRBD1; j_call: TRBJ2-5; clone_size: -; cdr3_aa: CASKGARDPLDRGLETQYF; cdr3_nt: TGTGCCAGCAAGGGTGCTAGAGATCCCCTCGACAGGGGGCTAGAGACCCAGTACTTC
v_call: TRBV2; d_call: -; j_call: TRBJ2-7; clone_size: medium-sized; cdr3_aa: CASSFNDGYEQYF; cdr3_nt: TGTGCCAGCAGTTTCAATGACGGGTACGAGCAGTACTTC
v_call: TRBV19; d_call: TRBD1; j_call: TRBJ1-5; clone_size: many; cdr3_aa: CASPPGQGKGPQHF; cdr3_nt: TGTGCCAGTCCACCGGGACAGGGTAAAGGGCCCCAGCATTTT
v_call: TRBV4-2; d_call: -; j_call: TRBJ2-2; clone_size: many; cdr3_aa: CASSQIGGFTGELFF; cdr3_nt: TGTGCCAGCAGCCAAATCGGCGGTTTCACCGGGGAGCTGTTTTTT
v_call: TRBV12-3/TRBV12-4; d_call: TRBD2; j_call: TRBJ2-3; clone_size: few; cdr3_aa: CASSPGTSYRGDTQYF; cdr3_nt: TGTGCCAGCAGTCCCGGGACTAGCTACAGAGGGGATACGCAGTATTTT
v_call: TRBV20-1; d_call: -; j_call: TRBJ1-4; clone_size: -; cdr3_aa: CSARVGGEGEKLFF; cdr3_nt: TGCAGTGCTAGAGTCGGTGGGGAGGGTGAAAAACTGTTTTTT
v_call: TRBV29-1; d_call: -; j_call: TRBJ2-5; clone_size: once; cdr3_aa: CSLGQGIVEETQYF; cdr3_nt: TGCAGCTTGGGTCAGGGAATTGTGGAAGAGACCCAGTACTTC
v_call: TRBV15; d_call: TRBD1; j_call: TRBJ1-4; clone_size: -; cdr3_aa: CATRRGQGKINEKLFF; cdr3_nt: TGTGCCACCAGGCGGGGACAGGGGAAGATTAATGAAAAACTGTTTTTT
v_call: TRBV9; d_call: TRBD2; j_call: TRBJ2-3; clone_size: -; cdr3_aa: CASSPGLAGGPADTQYF; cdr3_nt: TGTGCCAGCTCCCCAGGGCTAGCGGGAGGGCCAGCCGATACGCAGTATTTT
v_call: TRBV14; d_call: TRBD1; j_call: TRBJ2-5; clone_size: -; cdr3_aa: CASRDRAIF; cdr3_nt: TGTGCCAGCAGGGACAGGGCGATTTTC
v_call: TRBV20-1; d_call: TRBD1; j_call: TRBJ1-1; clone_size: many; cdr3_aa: CSARDLRTGNTEAFF; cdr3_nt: TGCAGTGCTAGAGACCTCAGGACAGGGAACACTGAAGCTTTCTTT
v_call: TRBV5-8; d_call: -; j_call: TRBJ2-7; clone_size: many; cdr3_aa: CASSFSPGNEQYF; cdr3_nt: TGTGCCAGCAGCTTTTCACCTGGCAACGAGCAGTACTTC
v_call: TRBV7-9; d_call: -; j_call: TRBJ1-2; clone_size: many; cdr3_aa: CASSLGGRSSNYGYTF; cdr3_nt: TGTGCCAGCAGCCTAGGAGGGCGATCATCTAACTATGGCTACACCTTC
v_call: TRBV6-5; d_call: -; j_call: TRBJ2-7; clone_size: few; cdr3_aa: CASSFGLGDYEQYF; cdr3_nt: TGTGCCAGCAGTTTCGGGCTAGGGGATTACGAGCAGTACTTC
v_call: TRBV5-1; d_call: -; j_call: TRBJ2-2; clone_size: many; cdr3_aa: CASSLGGAGELFF; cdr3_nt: TGCGCCAGCAGCTTGGGGGGCGCCGGGGAGCTGTTTTTT
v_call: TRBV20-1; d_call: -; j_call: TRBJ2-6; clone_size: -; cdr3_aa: CSARSGVSGANVLTF; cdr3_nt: TGCAGTGCTAGATCGGGGGTATCTGGGGCCAACGTCCTGACTTTC
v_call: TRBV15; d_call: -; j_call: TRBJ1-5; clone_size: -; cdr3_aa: CATSPTKSGAGQPQHF; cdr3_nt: TGTGCCACCAGCCCCACGAAGTCGGGGGCAGGACAGCCCCAGCATTTT
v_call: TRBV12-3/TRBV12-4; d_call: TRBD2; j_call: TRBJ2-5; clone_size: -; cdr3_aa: CASSYAGGRETQYF; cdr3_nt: TGTGCCAGCAGTTACGCGGGGGGTCGGGAGACCCAGTACTTC
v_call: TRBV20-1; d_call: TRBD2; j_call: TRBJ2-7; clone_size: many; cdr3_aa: CSASVPGLESNEQYF; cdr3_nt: TGCAGTGCTAGCGTTCCGGGACTAGAGTCAAACGAGCAGTACTTC
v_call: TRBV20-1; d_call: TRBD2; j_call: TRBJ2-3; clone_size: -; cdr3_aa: CSLNLPLAVPNTDTQYF; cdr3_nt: TGCAGTTTAAACCTTCCCCTAGCGGTTCCCAACACAGATACGCAGTATTTT
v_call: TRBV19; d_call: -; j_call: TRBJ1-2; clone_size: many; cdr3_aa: CASSIWTAYYGYTF; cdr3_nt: TGTGCCAGTAGTATCTGGACGGCTTACTATGGCTACACCTTC
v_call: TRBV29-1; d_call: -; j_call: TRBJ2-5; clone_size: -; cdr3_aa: CSSQADQETQYF; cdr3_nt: TGCAGCAGCCAAGCGGATCAAGAGACCCAGTACTTC
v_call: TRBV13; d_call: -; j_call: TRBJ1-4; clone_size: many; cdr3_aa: CASTNRASWEKLFF; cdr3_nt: TGTGCCAGCACCAACCGGGCCTCCTGGGAAAAACTGTTTTTT
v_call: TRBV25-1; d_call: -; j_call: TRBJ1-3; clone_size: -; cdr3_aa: CARVITGNTIYF; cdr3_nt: TGTGCTAGAGTTATAACTGGAAACACCATATATTTT
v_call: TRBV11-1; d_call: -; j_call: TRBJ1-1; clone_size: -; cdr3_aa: CASSSGGSNTEAFF; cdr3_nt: TGTGCCAGCAGTAGCGGGGGATCCAACACTGAAGCTTTCTTT
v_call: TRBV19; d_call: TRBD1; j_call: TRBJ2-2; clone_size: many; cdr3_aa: CASSDRVGTGELFF; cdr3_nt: TGTGCCAGTAGTGACAGGGTTGGAACCGGGGAGCTGTTTTTT
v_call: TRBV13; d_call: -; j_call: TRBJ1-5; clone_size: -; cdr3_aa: CTSRMGGIVEPQHF; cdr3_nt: TGTACCAGCAGGATGGGGGGAATCGTAGAGCCCCAGCATTTT
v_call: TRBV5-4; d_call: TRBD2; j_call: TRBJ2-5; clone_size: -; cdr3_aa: CASSSRTSGSETQYF; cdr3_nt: TGTGCCAGCAGTTCCCGGACTAGCGGGAGTGAGACCCAGTACTTC
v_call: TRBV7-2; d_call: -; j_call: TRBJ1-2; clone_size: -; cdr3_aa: CASSFGSGAGPYGYTF; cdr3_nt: TGTGCCAGCAGCTTCGGGTCCGGGGCCGGCCCCTATGGCTACACCTTC
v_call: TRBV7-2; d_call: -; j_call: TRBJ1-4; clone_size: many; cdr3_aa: CASSLPGGRNEKLFF; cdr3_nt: TGTGCCAGCAGCTTGCCGGGGGGGCGGAATGAAAAACTGTTTTTT